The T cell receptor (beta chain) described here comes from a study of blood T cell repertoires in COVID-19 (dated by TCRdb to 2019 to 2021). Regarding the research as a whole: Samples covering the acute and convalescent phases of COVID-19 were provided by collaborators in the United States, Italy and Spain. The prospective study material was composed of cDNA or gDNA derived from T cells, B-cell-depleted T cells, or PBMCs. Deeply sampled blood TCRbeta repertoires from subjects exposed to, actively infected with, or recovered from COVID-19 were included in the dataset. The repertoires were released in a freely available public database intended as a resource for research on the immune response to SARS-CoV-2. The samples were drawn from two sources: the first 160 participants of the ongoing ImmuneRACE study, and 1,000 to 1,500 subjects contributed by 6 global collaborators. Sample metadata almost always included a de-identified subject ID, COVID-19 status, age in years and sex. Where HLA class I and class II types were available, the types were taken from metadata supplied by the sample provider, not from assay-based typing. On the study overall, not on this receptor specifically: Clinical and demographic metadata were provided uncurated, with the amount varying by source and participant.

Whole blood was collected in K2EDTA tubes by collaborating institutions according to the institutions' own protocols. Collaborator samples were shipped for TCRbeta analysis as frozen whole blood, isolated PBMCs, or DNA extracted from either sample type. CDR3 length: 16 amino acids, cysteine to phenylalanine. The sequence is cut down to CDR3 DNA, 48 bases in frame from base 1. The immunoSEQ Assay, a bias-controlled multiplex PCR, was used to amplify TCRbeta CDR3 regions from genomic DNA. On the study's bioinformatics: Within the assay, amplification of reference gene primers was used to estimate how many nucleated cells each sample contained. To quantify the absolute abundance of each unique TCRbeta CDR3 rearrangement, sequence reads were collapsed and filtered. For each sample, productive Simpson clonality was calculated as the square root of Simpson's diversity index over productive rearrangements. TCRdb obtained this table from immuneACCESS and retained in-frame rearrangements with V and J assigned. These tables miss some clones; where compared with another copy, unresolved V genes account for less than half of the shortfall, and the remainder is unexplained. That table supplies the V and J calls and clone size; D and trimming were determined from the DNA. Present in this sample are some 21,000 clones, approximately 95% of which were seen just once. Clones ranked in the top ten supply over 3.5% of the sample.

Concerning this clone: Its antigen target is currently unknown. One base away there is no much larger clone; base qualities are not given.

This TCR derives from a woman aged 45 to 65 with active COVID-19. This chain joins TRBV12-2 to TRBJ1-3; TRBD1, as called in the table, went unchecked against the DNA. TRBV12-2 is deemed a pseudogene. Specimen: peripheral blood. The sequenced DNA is TGTGCAAGTCGCTCGGGCATTACAGGGGTTGGAAACACCATATATTTT. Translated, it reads CASRSGITGVGNTIYF.